What follows describes a single TCR beta chain. Its specificity is unknown. The data were taken from a study of cytomegalovirus exposure and HLA in healthy donors. Study information: Within an early data release were 65 million to 90 million unique TCRs drawn from HLA-typed donors. Regarding the study as a whole: HLA restriction was apparent for most CMV-associated TCR beta chains in a later analysis. The number of N-insertions in an Asian-associated ancestry cluster was reportedly below the roughly 670-donor mean in a later analysis. Published work reported that the classifier diagnosed cytomegalovirus status with high specificity and sensitivity.

The primer mix had 60 Vbeta and 13 Jbeta primers. TCRdb's table, derived via immunoSEQ multiplex PCR, lists solely in-frame clones and lacks some. This table holds about 190,000 clones. Germline CDR1 reads SGHNT; CDR2 reads YENEEA. The CDR3 length is 16 residues. The V end lost 3 bases, the J end lost 0 bases, and 14 bases lay between the germline ends. The rearrangement uses TRBV11-3 and TRBJ1-1; no reliable D call. The source of this sequence is a man younger than 45 in good health and CMV-seronegative. Specimen: PBMCs. The CDR3 sequence is CASSFPRGAMNTEAFF. The DNA of the CDR3 is TGTGCCAGCAGCTTCCCCCGAGGTGCCATGAACACTGAAGCTTTCTTT.